This entry lists 13 T cell receptor beta chains sequenced from one sample in a study of blood T cell repertoires in COVID-19. The data were produced by immunoSEQ multiplex PCR, yet TCRdb's version contains in-frame clones alone and is incomplete. The sample includes over 200,000 clones, about 89% seen only once; the top ten take under 7.5%. The source material was peripheral blood. The receptor source for this set is a man aged 55 to 70 who had recovered from COVID-19.

The J gene is TRBJ1-6, the V gene TRBV4-1, with 8 bases lining up with TRBD1. The CDR3 is 15 amino acids. V dropped 1 base and J dropped 4; count of bases not matched to a gene: 0. Germline CDR1 is MGHRA and CDR2 is YSYEKL. The CDR3 spells CASSQGDRYNSPLHF. Here the CDR3 DNA reads TGCGCCAGCAGCCAAGGGGACAGGTATAATTCACCCCTCCACTTT.

This clone appeared a few times. The J gene is TRBJ2-2, the V gene TRBV5-1, with a possible D match to TRBD1 (6 bases). The CDR3 runs 15 residues. Trimming removed 2 bases at V and 6 bases at J, with 14 bases between. From germline, CDR1 is SGHRS and CDR2 YFSETQ. The CDR3 reads CASSFLQGSAGELFF. Here the CDR3 DNA reads TGCGCCAGCAGCTTTCTTCAGGGGTCGGCCGGGGAGCTGTTTTTT.

The CDR3 is CASRRTSGSGTGELFF. The CDR3 nucleotides read TGTGCCAGCAGGAGGACTAGCGGGAGCGGCACCGGGGAGCTGTTTTTT. The V and J genes are TRBV7-3 and TRBJ2-2; 13 bases map to TRBD2. Unmatched junction bases numbered 5, after V lost 6 bases and J lost 4 bases. The CDR3 is 16 residues long. CDR1 SGHTA and CDR2 FQGTGA come from the germline V gene.

In this sample, this clone turned up once. The chain recombines TRBV5-1 with TRBJ2-2, with D perhaps TRBD1 (5 bases). The CDR3 is made up of 14 amino acids. CDR1 is SGHRS, CDR2 YFSETQ, per germline. Trimming left V 0 bases short and J 4 bases short, with 7 bases between. The CDR3 loop is CASSLGQLTGELFF. The CDR3 DNA reads as TGCGCCAGCAGCTTGGGACAGCTCACCGGGGAGCTGTTTTTT.

The chain joins TRBV6-5 to TRBJ1-2; D perhaps matches TRBD1 (6 bases). CDR3 length: 13 residues. The V end was cut by 6 bases, the J end by 2 bases, with 10 bases between. Per germline, CDR1 MNHEY and CDR2 SVGAGI. CDR3 sequence: CASRQGQNYGYTF. The CDR3 DNA reads as TGTGCCAGCAGGCAGGGACAAAACTATGGCTACACCTTC.

This rearrangement joins TRBV19 to TRBJ1-1; a possible D gene is TRBD1 (5 bases). Germline V CDR1 and CDR2: LNHDA, SQIVND (reference sequence). Deletions cut 5 bases from V and 7 bases from J, with 11 bases between. The CDR3 length is 12 residues. Here the CDR3 reads CASSSPQGEAFF. The DNA for the CDR3 is TGTGCCAGTAGTTCCCCCCAGGGTGAAGCTTTCTTT.

The chain recombines TRBV7-9 with TRBJ1-4; 8 nucleotides line up with TRBD1. The CDR3 has 14 amino acids. J lost 6 bases, V lost 3 bases, and 3 bases had no gene match. Germline CDR1 and CDR2: SEHNR and FQNEAQ (reference sequence). CDR3 coding DNA: TGTGCCAGCAGCTTTCAGGGGGCGTATGAAAAACTGTTTTTT. Translating gives CASSFQGAYEKLFF. Full variable domain (remainder filled in from reference TRBV7-9 and TRBJ1-4): DTGVSQNPRHKITKRGQNVTFRCDPISEHNRLYWYRQTLGQGPEFLTYFQNEAQLEKSRLLSDRFSAERPKGSFSTLEIQRTEQGDSAMYLCASSFQGAYEKLFFGSGTQLSVL.

V usage is TRBV7-3 and J usage is TRBJ1-3; weak D call: TRBD1 (6 bases). The germline V and J ends were trimmed by 2 bases and 3 bases, with 11 bases remaining between them. Germline CDR1 SGHTA, CDR2 FQGTGA. CDR3 length: 15 residues. CDR3 DNA: TGTGCCAGCAGCTTAGGCGGGGGCAGTGGAAACACCATATATTTT. Protein product: CASSLGGGSGNTIYF.

As for this clone: Additional DNA sequences in this sample encode the identical CDR3. This rearrangement joins TRBV25-1 to TRBJ1-4; 10 nucleotides agree with TRBD1. Trimming cost V 3 bases and J 6 bases; bases outside gene matches: 4. The CDR3 loop spans 15 amino acids. Germline V gene data show CDR1 as MGHDK and CDR2 as SYGVNS. In nucleotides, the CDR3 is TGTGCCAGCAGTGATCGGGACAGGGGAGATGAAAAACTGTTTTTT. This translates into CASSDRDRGDEKLFF.

This rearrangement joins TRBV9 to TRBJ1-2; 10 bases are shared with TRBD1. This CDR3 has 15 residues. J was trimmed by 4 bases and V by 4 bases; bases with no gene match: 7. Germline CDR1 SGDLS, CDR2 YYNGEE. The CDR3 DNA is TGTGCCAGCAGCTTCAGGGGACAGGGGAGCTATGGCTACACCTTC. It specifies CASSFRGQGSYGYTF.

This chain links TRBV5-1 with TRBJ2-1, with 13 bases that match TRBD2. Germline V lookup: CDR1 SGHRS, CDR2 YFSETQ. The CDR3 runs to 16 residues. V lost 0 bases to trimming and J lost 7 bases; unmatched junction nucleotides: 4. The CDR3 bases are TGCGCCAGCAGCTTGGCCCGGACTAGCGGGAGTAATGAGCAGTTCTTC. It translates to CASSLARTSGSNEQFF.

V is TRBV25-1 and J is TRBJ1-3, with 7 nucleotides matching TRBD1. Germline CDR1 MGHDK, CDR2 SYGVNS. The CDR3 consists of 17 residues. Trimming took 1 base from V and 0 from J; bases not matched to a gene: 6. The CDR3 region is CASSESTGAFSGNTIYF. CDR3 bases: TGTGCCAGCAGTGAATCCACAGGGGCATTCTCTGGAAACACCATATATTTT.

J is TRBJ1-2 and V is TRBV5-6; TRBD1 matches at 9 bases. The ends lost 5 bases at V and 7 bases at J; junction bases unmatched: 9. Germline CDR1 and CDR2: SGHDT and YYEEEE. CDR3 length equals 14 residues. The CDR3 DNA sequence: TGTGCCAGCAGGACGGGACAGGGCATAGGTGGCTACACCTTC. Encoded protein: CASRTGQGIGGYTF.